What follows describes a single T cell receptor (beta chain). The data were produced by immunoSEQ multiplex PCR, yet TCRdb's version contains in-frame clones alone and is incomplete. The sample has about 39,000 clones; 70% to 90% are singletons. This entry is derived from a study of control samples from healthy donors and cancer patients. This CDR3 has 18 amino acids. Germline V gene data show CDR1 as MGHRA and CDR2 as YSYEKL. Trimming cost V 1 base and J 3 bases, with 20 bases left between them. Sequencing was carried out using blood. The receptor was isolated from a man aged 55 to 69 in good health. The V and J genes are TRBV4-1 and TRBJ2-3; no clear D gene. This CDR3 is CASSQVVVSYQWTDTQYF. The CDR3, as DNA: TGCGCCAGCAGCCAAGTGGTAGTATCTTATCAATGGACAGATACGCAGTATTTT.